The sequence of this T cell receptor (beta chain) was determined in a study of graft-versus-host responses after intestinal transplantation. The V gene lost 0 bases and the J gene lost 2 bases, with 6 bases spanning the gap. This CDR3 is built from 14 residues. Germline loops: CDR1 SGHDT, CDR2 YYEEEE. Generated by immunoSEQ multiplex PCR, the TCRdb table keeps only in-frame clones and is missing some. The repertoire holds about 40,000 clones, with approximately 89% as singletons. This chain connects TRBV5-6 to TRBJ1-3; D not certain. Sequences were derived from PBMCs, sampled roughly 270 days after transplant. The sequence came from a human patient who received an intestinal transplant, so some T cells may come from the graft donor. The CDR3 sequence: CASSLGSPGNTIYF. The CDR3 nucleotides read TGTGCCAGCAGCTTGGGCAGCCCTGGAAACACCATATATTTT.